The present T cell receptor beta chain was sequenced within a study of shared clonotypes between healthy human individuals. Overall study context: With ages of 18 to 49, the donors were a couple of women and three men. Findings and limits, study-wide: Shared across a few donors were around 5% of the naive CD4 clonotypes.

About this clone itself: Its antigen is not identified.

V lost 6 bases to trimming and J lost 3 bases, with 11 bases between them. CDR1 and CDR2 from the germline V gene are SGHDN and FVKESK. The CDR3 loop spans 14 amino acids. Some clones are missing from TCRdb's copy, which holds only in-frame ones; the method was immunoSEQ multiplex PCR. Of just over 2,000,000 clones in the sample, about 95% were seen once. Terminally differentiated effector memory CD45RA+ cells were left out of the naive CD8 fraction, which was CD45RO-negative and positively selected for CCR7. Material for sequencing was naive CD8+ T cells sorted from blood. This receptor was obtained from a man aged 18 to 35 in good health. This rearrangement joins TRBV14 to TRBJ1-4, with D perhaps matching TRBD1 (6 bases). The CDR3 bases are TGTGCCAGCAGAGCAGGGGAAGCTAATGAAAAACTGTTTTTT. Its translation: CASRAGEANEKLFF.